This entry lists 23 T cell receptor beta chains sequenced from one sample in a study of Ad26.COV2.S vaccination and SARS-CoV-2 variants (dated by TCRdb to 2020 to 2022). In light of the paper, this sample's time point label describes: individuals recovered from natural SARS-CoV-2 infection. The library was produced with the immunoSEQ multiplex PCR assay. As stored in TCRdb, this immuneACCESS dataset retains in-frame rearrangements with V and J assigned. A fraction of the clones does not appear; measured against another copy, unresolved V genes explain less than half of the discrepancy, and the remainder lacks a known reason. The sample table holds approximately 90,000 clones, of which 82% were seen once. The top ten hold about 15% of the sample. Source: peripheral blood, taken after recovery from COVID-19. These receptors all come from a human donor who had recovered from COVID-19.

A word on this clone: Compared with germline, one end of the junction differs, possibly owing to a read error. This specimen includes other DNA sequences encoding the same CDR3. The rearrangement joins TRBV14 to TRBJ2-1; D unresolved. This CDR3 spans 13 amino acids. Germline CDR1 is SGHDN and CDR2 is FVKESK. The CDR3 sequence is CASSQARNDEQFF. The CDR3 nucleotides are TGTGCCAGCAGTCAAGCGCGGAACGATGAGCAGTTCTTC.

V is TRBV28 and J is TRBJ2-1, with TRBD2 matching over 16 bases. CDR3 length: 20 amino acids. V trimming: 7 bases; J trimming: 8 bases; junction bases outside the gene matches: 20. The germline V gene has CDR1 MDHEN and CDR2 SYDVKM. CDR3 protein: CASTTGRAGTSGRARDEQFF. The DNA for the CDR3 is TGTGCCAGCACCACCGGACGGGCCGGGACTAGCGGGAGGGCTAGAGATGAGCAGTTCTTC.

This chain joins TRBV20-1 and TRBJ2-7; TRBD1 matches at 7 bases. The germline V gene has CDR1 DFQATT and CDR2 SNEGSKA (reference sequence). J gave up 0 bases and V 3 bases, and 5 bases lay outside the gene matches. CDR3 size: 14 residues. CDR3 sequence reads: CSASPGQISYEQYF. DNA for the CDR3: TGCAGTGCTAGTCCGGGACAGATCTCCTACGAGCAGTACTTC.

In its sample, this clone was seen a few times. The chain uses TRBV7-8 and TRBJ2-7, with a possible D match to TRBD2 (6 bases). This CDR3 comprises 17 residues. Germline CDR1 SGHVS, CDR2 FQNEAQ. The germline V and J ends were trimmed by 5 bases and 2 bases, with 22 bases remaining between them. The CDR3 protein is CASSRVSSRDGTYEQYF. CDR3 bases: TGTGCCAGCAGCCGGGTGAGCTCGCGGGATGGGACCTACGAGCAGTACTTC.

The CDR3 nucleotides are TGCGCCAGCAGCTCCGGGGACCTCTCAAGGAACGAGCAGTACTTC. It specifies CASSSGDLSRNEQYF. This rearrangement joins TRBV5-1 to TRBJ2-7, with D possibly being TRBD1 or TRBD2 (5 bases each). V was shortened by 3 bases and J by 5 bases, with 18 bases between the two germline ends. In germline, CDR1 is SGHRS, CDR2 YFSETQ. The CDR3 loop spans 15 amino acids.

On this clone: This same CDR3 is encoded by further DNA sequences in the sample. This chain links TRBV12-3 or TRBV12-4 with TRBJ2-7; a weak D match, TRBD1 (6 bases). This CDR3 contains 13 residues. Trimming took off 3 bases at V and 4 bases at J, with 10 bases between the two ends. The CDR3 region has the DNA TGTGCCAGCAGTTTGAATAGGGGGTACGAGCAGTACTTC. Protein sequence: CASSLNRGYEQYF.

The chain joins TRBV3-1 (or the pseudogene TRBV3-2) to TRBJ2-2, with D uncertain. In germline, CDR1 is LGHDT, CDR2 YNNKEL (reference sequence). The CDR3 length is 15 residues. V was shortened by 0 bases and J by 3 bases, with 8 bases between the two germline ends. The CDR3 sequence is CASSQDALYTGELFF. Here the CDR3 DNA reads TGTGCCAGCAGCCAAGATGCTCTCTACACCGGGGAGCTGTTTTTT.

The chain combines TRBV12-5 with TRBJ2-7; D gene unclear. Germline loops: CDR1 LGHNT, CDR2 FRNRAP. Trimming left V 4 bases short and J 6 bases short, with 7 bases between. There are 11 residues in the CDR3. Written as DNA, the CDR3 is TGTGCTAGTGGTTATGGGCGCGAGCAGTACTTC. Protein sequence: CASGYGREQYF.

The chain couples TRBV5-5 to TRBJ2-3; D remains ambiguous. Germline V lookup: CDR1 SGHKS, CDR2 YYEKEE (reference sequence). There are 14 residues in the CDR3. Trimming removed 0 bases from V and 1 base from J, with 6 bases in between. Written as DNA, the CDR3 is TGTGCCAGCAGCTTGGAGACCCGCACAGATACGCAGTATTTT. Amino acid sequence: CASSLETRTDTQYF.

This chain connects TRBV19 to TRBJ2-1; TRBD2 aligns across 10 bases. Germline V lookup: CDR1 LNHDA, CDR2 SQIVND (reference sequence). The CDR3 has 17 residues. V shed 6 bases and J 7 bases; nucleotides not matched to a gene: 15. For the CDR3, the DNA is TGTGCCAGTAGCATATCGGGCCTAGCGGGAGATTTGAATGAGCAGTTCTTC. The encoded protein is CASSISGLAGDLNEQFF.

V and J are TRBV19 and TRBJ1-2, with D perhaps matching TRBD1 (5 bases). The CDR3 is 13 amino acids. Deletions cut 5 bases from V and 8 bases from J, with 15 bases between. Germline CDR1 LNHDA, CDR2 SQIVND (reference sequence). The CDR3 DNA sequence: TGTGCCAGTAGTCCGGGACGGCGAACAGGCTACACCTTC. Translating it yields CASSPGRRTGYTF.

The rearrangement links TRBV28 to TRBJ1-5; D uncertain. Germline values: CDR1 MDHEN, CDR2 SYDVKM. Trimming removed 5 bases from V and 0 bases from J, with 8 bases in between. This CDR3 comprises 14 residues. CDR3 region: CASSRLYSNQPQHF. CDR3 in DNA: TGTGCCAGCAGTCGACTTTATAGCAATCAGCCCCAGCATTTT.

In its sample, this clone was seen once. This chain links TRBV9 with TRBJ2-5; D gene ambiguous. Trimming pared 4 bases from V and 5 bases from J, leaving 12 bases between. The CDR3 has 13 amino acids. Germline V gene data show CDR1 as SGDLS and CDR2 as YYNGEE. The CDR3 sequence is CASSPSLRETQYF. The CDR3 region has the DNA TGTGCCAGCAGCCCGTCCCTCCGCGAGACCCAGTACTTC.

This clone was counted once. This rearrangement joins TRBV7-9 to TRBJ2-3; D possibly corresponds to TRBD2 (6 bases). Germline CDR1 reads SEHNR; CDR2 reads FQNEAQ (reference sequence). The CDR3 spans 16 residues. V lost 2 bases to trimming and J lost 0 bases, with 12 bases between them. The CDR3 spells CASSLYSSGSTDTQYF. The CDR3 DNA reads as TGTGCCAGCAGCTTATATTCCAGCGGGAGCACAGATACGCAGTATTTT. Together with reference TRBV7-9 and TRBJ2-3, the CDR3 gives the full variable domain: DTGVSQNPRHKITKRGQNVTFRCDPISEHNRLYWYRQTLGQGPEFLTYFQNEAQLEKSRLLSDRFSAERPKGSFSTLEIQRTEQGDSAMYLCASSLYSSGSTDTQYFGPGTRLTVL.

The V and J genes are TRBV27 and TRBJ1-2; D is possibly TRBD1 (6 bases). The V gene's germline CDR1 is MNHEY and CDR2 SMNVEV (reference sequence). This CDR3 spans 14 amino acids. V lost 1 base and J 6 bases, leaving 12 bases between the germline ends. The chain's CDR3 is CASSLLGAEDGYTF. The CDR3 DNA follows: TGTGCCAGCAGTTTATTGGGGGCGGAAGATGGCTACACCTTC.

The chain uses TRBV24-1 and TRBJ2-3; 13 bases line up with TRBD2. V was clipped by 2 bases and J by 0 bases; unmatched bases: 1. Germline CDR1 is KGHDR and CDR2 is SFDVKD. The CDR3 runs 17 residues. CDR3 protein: CATSDWGLAGSTDTQYF. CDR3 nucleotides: TGTGCCACCAGTGATTGGGGACTAGCGGGAAGCACAGATACGCAGTATTTT.

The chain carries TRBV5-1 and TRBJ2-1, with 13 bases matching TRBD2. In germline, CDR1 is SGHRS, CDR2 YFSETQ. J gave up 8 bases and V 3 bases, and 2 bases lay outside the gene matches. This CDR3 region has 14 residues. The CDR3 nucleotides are TGCGCCAGCAGCTGGACTAGCGGGAGCTATGAGCAGTTCTTC. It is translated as CASSWTSGSYEQFF.

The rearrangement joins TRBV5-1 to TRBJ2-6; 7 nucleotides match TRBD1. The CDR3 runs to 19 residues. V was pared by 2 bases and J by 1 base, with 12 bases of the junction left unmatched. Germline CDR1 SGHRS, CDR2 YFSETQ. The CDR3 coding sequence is TGCGCCAGCAGCTTCGGTTTCGGCAGGGGGTTTTCTGGGGCCAACGTCCTGACTTTC. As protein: CASSFGFGRGFSGANVLTF.

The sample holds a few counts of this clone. As DNA, the CDR3 is TGTGCCAGCAGCTCCGCGTATGGAAACACCATATATTTT. This gives the protein CASSSAYGNTIYF. The chain joins TRBV7-3 to TRBJ1-3; D gene uncertain. The V gene lost 4 bases and the J gene lost 3 bases, with 7 bases spanning the gap. The CDR3 is 13 residues long. Germline-derived CDR1 and CDR2 are SGHTA and FQGTGA.

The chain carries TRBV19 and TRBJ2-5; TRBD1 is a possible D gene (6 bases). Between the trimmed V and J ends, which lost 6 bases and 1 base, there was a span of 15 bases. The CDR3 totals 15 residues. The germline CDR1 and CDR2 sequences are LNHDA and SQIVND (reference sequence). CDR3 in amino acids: CASSDWGQPQETQYF. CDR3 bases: TGTGCCAGTAGCGATTGGGGGCAGCCCCAAGAGACCCAGTACTTC.

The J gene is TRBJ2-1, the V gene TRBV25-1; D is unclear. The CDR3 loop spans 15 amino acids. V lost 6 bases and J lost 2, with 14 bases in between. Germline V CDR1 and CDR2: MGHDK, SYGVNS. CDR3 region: CASSAPGLPYNEQFF. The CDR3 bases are TGTGCCAGCAGCGCTCCCGGGCTTCCCTACAATGAGCAGTTCTTC.

The chain's CDR3 is CASIGQGGATEAFF. The DNA of the CDR3 is TGTGCCAGCATCGGACAGGGGGGGGCCACTGAAGCTTTCTTT. The chain couples TRBV7-9 to TRBJ1-1, with TRBD1 matching 10 bases. The CDR3 sequence is 14 residues long. V lost 7 bases, J lost 4 bases, and 6 bases stayed unmatched. Germline loops: CDR1 SEHNR, CDR2 FQNEAQ (reference sequence).

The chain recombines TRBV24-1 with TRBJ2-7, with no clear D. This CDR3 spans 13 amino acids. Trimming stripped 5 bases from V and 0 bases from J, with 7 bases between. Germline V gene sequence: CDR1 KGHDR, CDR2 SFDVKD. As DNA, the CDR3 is TGTGCCACCAGTGCAGCCAACTCCTACGAGCAGTACTTC. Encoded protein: CATSAANSYEQYF.